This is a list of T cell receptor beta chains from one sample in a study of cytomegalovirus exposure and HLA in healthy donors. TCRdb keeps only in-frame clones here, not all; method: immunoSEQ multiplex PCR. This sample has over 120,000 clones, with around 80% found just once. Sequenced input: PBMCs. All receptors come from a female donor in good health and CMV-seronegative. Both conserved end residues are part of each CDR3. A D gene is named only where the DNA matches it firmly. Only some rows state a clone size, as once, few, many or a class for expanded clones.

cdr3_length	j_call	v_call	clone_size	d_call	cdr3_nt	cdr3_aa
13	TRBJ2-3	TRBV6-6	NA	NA	TGTGCCAGCTCTGGCCTAGACACAGATACGCAGTATTTT	CASSGLDTDTQYF
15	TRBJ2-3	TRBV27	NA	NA	TGTGCCAGCAGTTTGACAGGAGCCTTCACAGATACGCAGTATTTT	CASSLTGAFTDTQYF
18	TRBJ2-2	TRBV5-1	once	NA	TGCGCCAGCAGACCCAGGGAGGAGGTTCCTCCGAACACCGGGGAGCTGTTTTTT	CASRPREEVPPNTGELFF
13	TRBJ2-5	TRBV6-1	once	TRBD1	TGTGCCAGCAGTGACGGGACAGAAGAGACCCAGTACTTC	CASSDGTEETQYF
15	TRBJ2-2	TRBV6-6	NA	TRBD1	TGTGCCAGCACCCGGACAGGGGGAACATCCGGGGAGCTGTTTTTT	CASTRTGGTSGELFF
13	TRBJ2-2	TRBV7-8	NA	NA	TGTGCCAGCAGCTTAGTGATGGGAGGGGAGCTGTTTTTT	CASSLVMGGELFF
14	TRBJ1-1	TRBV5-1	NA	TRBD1	TGCGCCAGCAGCTTCACGGACAGGGTGACTGAAGCTTTCTTT	CASSFTDRVTEAFF
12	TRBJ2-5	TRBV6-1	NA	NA	TGTGCCAGCAGGGAAGGGCGGGCGACCCAGTACTTC	CASREGRATQYF
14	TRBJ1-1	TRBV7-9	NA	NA	TGTGCCAGCAGTTATGCCGGGGGTAACACTGAAGCTTTCTTT	CASSYAGGNTEAFF
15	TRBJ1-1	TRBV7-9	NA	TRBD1	TGTGCCAGCAGCTTGCCGGACAGGGGGAATGCTGAAGCTTTCTTT	CASSLPDRGNAEAFF
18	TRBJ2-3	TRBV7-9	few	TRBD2	TGTGCCAGCAGCTTCCCCCGTAGCGGGGGCCGGTTCACAGATACGCAGTATTTT	CASSFPRSGGRFTDTQYF
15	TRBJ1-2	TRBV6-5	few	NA	TGTGCCAGCAGTTACGGGCCCCAAAGTCGATATGGCTACCCCTTC	CASSYGPQSRYGYPF
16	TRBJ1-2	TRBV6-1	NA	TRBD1	TGTGTCAGCAGTGAAAACCCGGGACAGGTCGATCTTGGCTACACCTTC	CVSSENPGQVDLGYTF
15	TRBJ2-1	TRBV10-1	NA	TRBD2	TGCGCCAGCATCAGACTAGCGGGGGAGTACAATGAGCAGTTCTTC	CASIRLAGEYNEQFF
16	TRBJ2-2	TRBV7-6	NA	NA	TGTGCCAGCAGCTCGTGGGACTTCATGAACACCGGGGAGCTGTTTTTT	CASSSWDFMNTGELFF
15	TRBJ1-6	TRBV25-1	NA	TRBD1	TGTGCCAGCAGTAAGCGGGACAGGGACTATTCACCCCTCCACTTT	CASSKRDRDYSPLHF
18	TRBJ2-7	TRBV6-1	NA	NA	TGTGCCAGCAGTGAAGTTAAGGCAGCCCTGCGGAGCTCCTACGAGCAGTACTTC	CASSEVKAALRSSYEQYF
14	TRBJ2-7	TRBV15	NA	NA	TGTGCCACCAGCAGAGACCAGGGAACGGACGAGCAGTACTTC	CATSRDQGTDEQYF
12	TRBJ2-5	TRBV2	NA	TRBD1	TGTGCCAGGGGACAGGGACGGGAGACCCAGTACTTC	CARGQGRETQYF
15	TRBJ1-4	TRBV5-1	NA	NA	TGCGCCAGCAGCTCAAGCACTGCAACTAATGAAAAACTGTTTTTT	CASSSSTATNEKLFF
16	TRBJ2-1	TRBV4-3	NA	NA	TGCGCCAGCAGCCAAGGTACTAGAAGCTCCTACAATGAGCAGTTCTTC	CASSQGTRSSYNEQFF
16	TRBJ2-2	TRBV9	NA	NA	TGTGCCAGCAGCGTAGGAGGGAGGACGAACACCGGGGAGCTGTTTTTT	CASSVGGRTNTGELFF
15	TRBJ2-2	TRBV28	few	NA	TGTGCCAGCAGTTTTGGCGGGGTGGACACCGGGGAGCTGTTTTTT	CASSFGGVDTGELFF
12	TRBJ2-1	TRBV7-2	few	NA	TGTGCCAGCAGCTTAGTGACTTCCGAGCAGTTCTTC	CASSLVTSEQFF
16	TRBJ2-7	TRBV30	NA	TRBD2	TGTGCCTGGAGCCGCGGGACTAGCGGGAGGACCTACGAGCAGTACTTC	CAWSRGTSGRTYEQYF
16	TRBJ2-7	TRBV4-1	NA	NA	TGCGCCAGCAGCCAAGAACCGGTGCAGGGCTCCTACGAGCAGTACTTC	CASSQEPVQGSYEQYF
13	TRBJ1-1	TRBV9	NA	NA	TGTGCCAGCAGCGCAACAGGCACCACTGAAGCTTTCTTT	CASSATGTTEAFF
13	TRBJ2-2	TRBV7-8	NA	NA	TGTGCCAGCAGCATCTTGAGGGCCGGGGAGCTGTTTTTT	CASSILRAGELFF
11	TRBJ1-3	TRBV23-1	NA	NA	TGCGCCAGCATTCCACGGTACGACAGTTTTTTT	CASIPRYDSFF
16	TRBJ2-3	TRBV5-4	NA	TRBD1	TGTGCCAGCAGCTTGAAGGGACAGGGGGGGCCAGATACGCAGTATTTT	CASSLKGQGGPDTQYF
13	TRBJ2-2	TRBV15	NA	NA	TGTGCCACCAGCAGAGTGGTTGGCTGGGAGCTGTTTTTT	CATSRVVGWELFF